These 9 T cell receptor beta chains were sequenced from one sample in a study of neoadjuvant anti-PD-1 for oral cavity cancer. Some clones are missing from TCRdb's copy, which holds only in-frame ones; the method was immunoSEQ multiplex PCR. The table includes over 11,000 clones, around three quarters detected once. Sequencing was performed on PBMCs, taken before nivolumab (anti-PD-1) treatment. The receptor source for this set is a person aged 35-79 years with oral cavity squamous cell carcinoma.

V gene TRBV7-3 combines with J gene TRBJ2-2; D possibly corresponds to TRBD2 (5 bases). This CDR3 spans 16 amino acids. The V and J ends lost 1 base and 2 bases respectively, with 11 bases between them. Germline V lookup: CDR1 SGHTA, CDR2 FQGTGA. CDR3 loop: CASSLNRPGNTGELFF. CDR3 sequence (DNA): TGTGCCAGCAGCTTAAATAGGCCGGGAAACACCGGGGAGCTGTTTTTT.

This chain links TRBV6-1 with TRBJ2-2; the D is unclear. The V gene's germline CDR1 is MNHNS and CDR2 SASEGT. V lost 4 bases and J 3 bases, leaving 3 bases between the germline ends. The CDR3 has 12 amino acids. CDR3 nucleotide sequence: TGTGCCAGCAGTGGCTACACCGGGGAGCTGTTTTTT. This codes for CASSGYTGELFF.

This rearrangement joins TRBV5-8 to TRBJ1-2; no reliable D call. Germline CDR1 is SGHTS and CDR2 is YDEGEE. V was shortened by 2 bases and J by 9 bases, with 5 bases between the two germline ends. The CDR3 has 10 amino acids. In DNA, the CDR3 is TGTGCCAGCAGCTTAGTAAGCTACACCTTC. Translated, it gives CASSLVSYTF.

Of note for this clone: An end of the junction does not agree with germline; a read error may underlie this. The chain couples TRBV20-1 to TRBJ2-1; D might be TRBD1 (6 bases). Germline values: CDR1 DFQATT, CDR2 SNEGSKA (reference sequence). The CDR3 covers 11 residues. CDR3 sequence reads: CSATGTLRALF. The CDR3, as DNA: TGCAGTGCCACAGGGACCCTTCGGGCCCTCTTC.

CDR3 amino acids: CASSPGTVSGNTIYF. DNA for the CDR3: TGCGCCAGCAGCCCCGGGACGGTCTCTGGAAACACCATATATTTT. This chain links TRBV5-1 with TRBJ1-3; maybe TRBD1 (5 bases). The CDR3 is 15 residues long. In germline, CDR1 is SGHRS, CDR2 YFSETQ. The germline V and J ends were trimmed by 4 bases and 0 bases, with 11 bases remaining between them.

V is TRBV6-1 and J is TRBJ2-1; D perhaps matches TRBD2 (6 bases). This CDR3 has 13 amino acids. Between the trimmed V and J ends, which lost 4 bases and 6 bases, there was a span of 10 bases. Germline values: CDR1 MNHNS, CDR2 SASEGT. The CDR3 DNA reads TGTGCCAGCAGTGGACTAGGGGCCAATGAGCAGTTCTTC. Residues: CASSGLGANEQFF.

This chain's CDR3 is CASKSGSYNEQFF. CDR3 DNA: TGTGCCAGTAAAAGCGGATCCTACAATGAGCAGTTCTTC. The chain has TRBV19 and TRBJ2-1; D possibly corresponds to TRBD2 (5 bases). There are 13 residues in the CDR3. V was clipped by 7 bases and J by 1 base, with 8 bases between them. Germline CDR1 and CDR2: LNHDA and SQIVND (reference sequence). The full variable domain, with the rest looked up from reference TRBV19 and TRBJ2-1, is DGGITQSPKYLFRKEGQNVTLSCEQNLNHDAMYWYRQDPGQGLRLIYYSQIVNDFQKGDIAEGYSVSREKKESFPLTVTSAQKNPTAFYLCASKSGSYNEQFFGPGTRLTVL.

V usage is TRBV9 and J usage is TRBJ2-7, with D uncertain. V lost 0 bases, J lost 7 bases, and 8 bases lay in between. This CDR3 is 12 amino acids long. Germline V CDR1 and CDR2: SGDLS, YYNGEE. CDR3 nucleotides: TGTGCCAGCAGCGTAGCGTTCGGGGAGCAGTACTTC. Amino acid sequence: CASSVAFGEQYF.

The rearrangement uses TRBV27 and TRBJ2-5; D not certain. Per the germline V gene, CDR1 is MNHEY and CDR2 is SMNVEV (reference sequence). The CDR3 consists of 14 residues. V lost 6 bases to trimming and J lost 3 bases, with 14 bases between them. The CDR3 sequence is CASSLGWAEETQYF. CDR3 DNA sequence: TGTGCCAGCAGCCTCGGTTGGGCCGAAGAGACCCAGTACTTC.